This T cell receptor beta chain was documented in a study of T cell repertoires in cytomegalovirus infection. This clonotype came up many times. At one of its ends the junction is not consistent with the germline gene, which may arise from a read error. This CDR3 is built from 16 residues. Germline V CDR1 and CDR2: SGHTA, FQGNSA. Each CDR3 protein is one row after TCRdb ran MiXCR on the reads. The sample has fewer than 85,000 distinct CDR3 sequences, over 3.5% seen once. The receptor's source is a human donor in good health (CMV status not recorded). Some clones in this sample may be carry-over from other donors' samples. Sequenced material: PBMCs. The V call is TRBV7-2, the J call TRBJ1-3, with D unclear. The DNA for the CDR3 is TGTGCCAGCAGGTTAGCCCCCCAAGTCGCTGGAAACACCATATATTTT. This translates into CASRLAPQVAGNTIYF.